The entry below describes one TCR beta chain. Its antigen specificity is not known. No per-base quality is available; no much larger clone lies one base away. Trimming leaves V shorter by 1 base and J shorter by 7 bases, with the junction holding 8 bases beyond the gene matches. The germline V gene (reference sequence) specifies LNHNV as CDR1 and YYDKDF as CDR2. The CDR3, cysteine through phenylalanine, is 16 amino acids long. CDR3 DNA is the only sequence kept; it has 48 bases, read in frame from the first base. These data originate in a study of memory CD4+ T cells and cytomegalovirus serostatus (dated by TCRdb to the late 2010s). At the level of the whole study: The cohort comprised around 35 healthy Belgian adults, 9 CMV seropositive and 24 CMV seronegative. CD4+ memory TCRbeta repertoires of a Belgian cohort with known cytomegalovirus serostatus were sequenced in order to replicate a published TCR-based CMV serostatus classifier.

The research as a whole found: Only CD4+CD45RO+ memory cells were sequenced, unlike the original study, which covered naive and memory CD4+ and CD8+ populations. The results were read as suggesting that the CMV-associated TCR signature is, for the most part, present in the CD4+ memory repertoire. For predicting CMV serostatus, the median bootstrapped AUC was about 0.95 using the original framework and less than 0.93 using a US-trained random forest. Of about 180 previously reported CMV-associated TCRbeta sequences, 60 to 85 appeared in the CD4+ memory repertoires, each in one to five individuals. A median bootstrapped AUC of about 0.95 with a 95% CI of 0.76-1.00 was achieved on the Belgian cohort by the original-framework classifier.

Genomic DNA was extracted from sorted cells with the Quick-DNA Microprep Kit. Amplification of TCRbeta DNA was done with the immunoSEQ hsTCRbeta kit, following the protocol from the manufacturer. TCRbeta libraries were sequenced on an Illumina MiSeq instrument. The authors' analysis ran thus. Removing out-of-frame sequences left approximately 2,400,000 distinct TCRbeta sequences, an average of about 73,000 per individual. Each individual was scored using the number of some 150 previously reported CMV-associated TCRbeta sequences that the individual carried and the total number of productive distinct TCRbeta sequences. A beta-binomial model was reimplemented in Python, and scikit-learn random forests with default parameters were trained on data from the US cohort. Classifier performance on the Belgian cohort was summarized as median AUC with percentile confidence intervals over 10,000 bootstrap iterations. TCRdb took this table from immuneACCESS and kept in-frame rearrangements with V and J called. Such tables lack part of the clones; where checked against another copy, unresolved V genes explain under half of the gap, and the rest is unexplained. V and J calls and clone size are as listed in that table; D and trimming were resolved from the DNA. The sample contains fewer than 40,000 clones, around 80% of them found a single time. Together, the top ten hold roughly 5% of the sample.

A FACSAria II was used to sort memory CD4+ T cells, defined as single viable CD3+CD4+CD8-CD45RO+ cells. CMV serostatus was determined with a Roche Elecsys assay detecting serum IgG against CMV pp150, pp28, p38 and p52. Following thawing, total CD4+ T cells were enriched through positive selection using CD4 magnetic microbeads. The samples came from a different study that was designed specifically to examine the CD4+ T cell memory repertoire. Following standard operating procedures, peripheral blood mononuclear cells were isolated and cryopreserved, while serum was kept at -80 degrees C. The staining relied on CD3-PerCP (BW264/56), CD4-APC (RPA-T4), CD45RO-PE (UCHT1) and CD8-Pacific Orange (3B5) antibodies, and Sytox blue was used to exclude non-viable cells.

The chain uses TRBV15 and TRBJ1-4, with 8 middle bases fitting TRBD1. This TCR derives from an adult in good health and CMV-seropositive. The sample comprised memory CD4+ T cells from blood. The CDR3 corresponds to CATSRAADRAREKLFF. The nucleotide sequence reads TGTGCCACCAGCAGAGCCGCGGACAGGGCACGTGAAAAACTGTTTTTT.